This T cell receptor (beta chain) comes out of a study of early T cells in non-severe SARS-CoV-2 infection. Study in general: The authors sequenced bulk RNA from unsorted whole blood, leaving chains unpaired.

This clonotype was seen a handful of times. Antigen unknown. Germline V gene sequence: CDR1 SNHLY, CDR2 FYNNEI. The CDR3 totals 15 residues. The V gene end was trimmed by 8 bases and the J gene end by 3 bases; junction bases not matched to a gene: 9. Findings and limits, study-wide: Comparison of clonotypes with VDJdb favored anti-spike CD8 responses while missing private and CD4 specificities.

Unique molecular identifiers (one per individual cDNA molecule) were attached. TCRdb redid the calling of the 5' RACE reads with MiXCR, one entry per CDR3 protein. The sample consists of around 70,000 distinct CDR3 sequences, 9.5% to 15% of them appearing once. This TCR was recovered from an adult who was a healthcare worker with PCR-confirmed SARS-CoV-2 infection or an uninfected control (not recorded which). The V call is TRBV2, the J call TRBJ1-5; 8 bases align to TRBD1. Input material: whole blood. The CDR3 region is CASSDRDGVNQPQHF. For the CDR3, the DNA is TGTGCCAGCTCGGACAGGGATGGAGTCAATCAGCCCCAGCATTTT.